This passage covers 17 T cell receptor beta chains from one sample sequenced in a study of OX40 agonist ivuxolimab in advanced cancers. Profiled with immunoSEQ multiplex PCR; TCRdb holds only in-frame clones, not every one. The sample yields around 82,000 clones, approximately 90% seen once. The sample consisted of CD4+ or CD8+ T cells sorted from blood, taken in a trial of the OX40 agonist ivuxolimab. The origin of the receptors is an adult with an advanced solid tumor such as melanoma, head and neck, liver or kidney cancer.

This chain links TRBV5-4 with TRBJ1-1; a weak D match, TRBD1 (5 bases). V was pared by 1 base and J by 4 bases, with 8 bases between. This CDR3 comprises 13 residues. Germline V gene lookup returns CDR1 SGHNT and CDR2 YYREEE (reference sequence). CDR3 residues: CASSLLGVTEAFF. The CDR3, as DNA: TGTGCCAGCAGCTTGTTAGGGGTCACTGAAGCTTTCTTT. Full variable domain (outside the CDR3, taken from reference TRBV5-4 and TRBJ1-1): ETGVTQSPTHLIKTRGQQVTLRCSSQSGHNTVSWYQQALGQGPQFIFQYYREEENGRGNFPPRFSGLQFPNYSSELNVNALELDDSALYLCASSLLGVTEAFFGQGTRLTVV.

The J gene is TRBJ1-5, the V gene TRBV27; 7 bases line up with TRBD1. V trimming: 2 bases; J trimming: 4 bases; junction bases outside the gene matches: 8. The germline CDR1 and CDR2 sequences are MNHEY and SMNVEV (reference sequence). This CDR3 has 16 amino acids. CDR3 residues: CASSLKGAFGNQPQHF. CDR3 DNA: TGTGCCAGCAGTTTAAAGGGGGCGTTCGGAAATCAGCCCCAGCATTTT.

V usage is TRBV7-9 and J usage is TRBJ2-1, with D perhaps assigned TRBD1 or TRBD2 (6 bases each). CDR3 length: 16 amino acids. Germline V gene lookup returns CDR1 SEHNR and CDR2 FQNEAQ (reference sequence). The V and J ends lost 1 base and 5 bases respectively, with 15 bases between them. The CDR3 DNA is TGTGCCAGCAGCTTAGTGAGGGGGGCGGGCCACAATGAGCAGTTCTTC. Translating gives CASSLVRGAGHNEQFF.

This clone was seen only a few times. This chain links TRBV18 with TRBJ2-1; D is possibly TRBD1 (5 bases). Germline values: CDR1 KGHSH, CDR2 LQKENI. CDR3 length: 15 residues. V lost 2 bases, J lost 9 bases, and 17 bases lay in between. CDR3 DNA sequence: TGTGCCAGCTCACCAATGGGGCAGGATAAGGGTGAGCAGTTCTTC. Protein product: CASSPMGQDKGEQFF.

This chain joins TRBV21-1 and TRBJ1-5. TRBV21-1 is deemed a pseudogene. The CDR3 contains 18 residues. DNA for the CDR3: TGTGCCAGCAGCAAAGATCGGGGTGAGGGGCATAGCAATCAGCCCCAGCATTTT. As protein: CASSKDRGEGHSNQPQHF.

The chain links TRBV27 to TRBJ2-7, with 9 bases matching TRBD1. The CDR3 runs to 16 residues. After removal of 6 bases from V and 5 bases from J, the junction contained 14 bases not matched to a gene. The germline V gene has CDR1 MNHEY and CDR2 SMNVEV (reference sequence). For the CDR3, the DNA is TGTGCCAGCAGGACCCGGCAGGACAGGGGAAGTCACGAGCAGTACTTC. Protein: CASRTRQDRGSHEQYF.

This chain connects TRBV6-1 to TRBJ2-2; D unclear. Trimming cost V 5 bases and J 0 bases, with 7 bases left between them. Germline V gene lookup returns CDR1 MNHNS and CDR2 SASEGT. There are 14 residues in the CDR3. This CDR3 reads CASSSSPNTGELFF. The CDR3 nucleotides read TGTGCCAGCAGTTCCTCTCCGAACACCGGGGAGCTGTTTTTT.

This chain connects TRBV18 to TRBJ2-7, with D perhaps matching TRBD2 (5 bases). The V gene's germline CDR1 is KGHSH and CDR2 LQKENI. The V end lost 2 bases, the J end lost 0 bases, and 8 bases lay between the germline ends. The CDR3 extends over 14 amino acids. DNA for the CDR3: TGTGCCAGCTCACCAGGGGAGTCCTCCTACGAGCAGTACTTC. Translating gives CASSPGESSYEQYF.

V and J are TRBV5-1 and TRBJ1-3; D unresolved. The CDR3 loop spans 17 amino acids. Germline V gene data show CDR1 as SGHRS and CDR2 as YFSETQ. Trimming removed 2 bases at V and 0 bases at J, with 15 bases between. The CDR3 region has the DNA TGCGCCAGCAGCTTAGCCCCGGACCCACGCTCTGGAAACACCATATATTTT. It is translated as CASSLAPDPRSGNTIYF.

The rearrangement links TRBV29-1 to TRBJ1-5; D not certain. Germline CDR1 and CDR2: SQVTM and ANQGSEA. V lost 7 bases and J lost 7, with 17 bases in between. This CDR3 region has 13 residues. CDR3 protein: CSAEVRGGQPQHF. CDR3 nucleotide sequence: TGCAGCGCCGAAGTACGGGGAGGGCAGCCCCAGCATTTT.

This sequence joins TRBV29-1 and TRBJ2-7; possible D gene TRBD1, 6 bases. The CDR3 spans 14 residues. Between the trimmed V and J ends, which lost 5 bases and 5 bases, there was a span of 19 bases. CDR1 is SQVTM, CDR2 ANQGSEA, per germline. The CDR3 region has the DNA TGCAGCGTTAAGGCCCCCCGGGACAACCACGAGCAGTACTTC. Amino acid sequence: CSVKAPRDNHEQYF.

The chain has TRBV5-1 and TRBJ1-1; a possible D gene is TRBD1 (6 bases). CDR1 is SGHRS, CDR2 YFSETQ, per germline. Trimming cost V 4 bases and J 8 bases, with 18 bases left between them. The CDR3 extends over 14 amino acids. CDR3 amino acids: CASSPSSGGREAFF. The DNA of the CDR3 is TGCGCCAGCAGCCCCTCAAGCGGGGGCAGGGAAGCTTTCTTT.

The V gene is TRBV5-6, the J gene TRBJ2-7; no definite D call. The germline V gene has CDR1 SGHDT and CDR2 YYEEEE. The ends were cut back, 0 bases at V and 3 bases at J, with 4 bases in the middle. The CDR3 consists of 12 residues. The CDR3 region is CASSLARYEQYF. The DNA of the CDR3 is TGTGCCAGCAGCTTGGCCCGCTACGAGCAGTACTTC.

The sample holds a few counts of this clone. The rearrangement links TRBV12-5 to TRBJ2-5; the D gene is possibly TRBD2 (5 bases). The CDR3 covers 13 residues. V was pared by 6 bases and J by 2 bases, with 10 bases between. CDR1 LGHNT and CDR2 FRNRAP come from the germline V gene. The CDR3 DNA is TGTGCTAGTGGGAGGGCTATACAAGAGACCCAGTACTTC. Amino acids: CASGRAIQETQYF.

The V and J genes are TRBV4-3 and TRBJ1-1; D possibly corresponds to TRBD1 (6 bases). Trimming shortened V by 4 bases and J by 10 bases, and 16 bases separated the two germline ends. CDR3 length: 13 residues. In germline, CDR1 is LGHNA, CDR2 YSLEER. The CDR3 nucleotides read TGCGCCAGCAGCCCTTGGAGGGGGGAAGGAGCTTTCTTT. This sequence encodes CASSPWRGEGAFF.

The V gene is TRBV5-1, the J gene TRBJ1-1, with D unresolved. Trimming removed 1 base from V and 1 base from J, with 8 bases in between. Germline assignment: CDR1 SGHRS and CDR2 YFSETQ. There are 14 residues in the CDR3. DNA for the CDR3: TGCGCCAGCAGCTTGCTTCCCGGGAACACTGAAGCTTTCTTT. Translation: CASSLLPGNTEAFF.

The CDR3 loop reads CASSPTASRTDTQYF. The DNA for the CDR3 is TGTGCCAGCTCACCAACGGCTTCCCGCACAGATACGCAGTATTTT. The chain couples TRBV18 to TRBJ2-3, with no clear D. The germline gives CDR1 KGHSH, CDR2 LQKENI. This CDR3 has 15 amino acids. Trimming left V 2 bases short and J 1 base short, with 10 bases between.